The entry that follows covers one T cell receptor beta chain sequence. Its specificity is not known. The V gene's germline CDR1 is SGHRS and CDR2 YFSETQ. There are 14 residues in the CDR3. The entry originates in a study of CXCR3-negative and CXCR3-positive naive CD8 T cells. Through 5' RACE with UMI labels, the TRB cDNA libraries were prepared. Following a re-call of the 5' RACE reads, TCRdb has one entry per CDR3 protein and lacks DNA. Its table records about 98,000 distinct CDR3 sequences. Overall study results and limits: In both naive subsets diversity was comparably high, whereas memory CD8+ cells showed much lower diversity. CXCR3-positive naive cells had TRB CDR3s that were more hydrophobic than CXCR3-negative naive cells had.

The receptor was isolated from a human donor in good health. Some clones in this sample may be carry-over from other donors' samples. The sample consisted of naive CXCR3+ CD8+ T cells from blood. As to subset: CD45RO-CCR7+CD27+CD95- naive CD8+ T cells expressing CXCR3 (TNR3+). The chain combines TRBV5-1 with TRBJ2-7. The CDR3 loop reads CASSLADISYEQYF.